One and the same sample provided the 32 T cell receptor beta chains below, sequenced in a study of T-cell memory formation after mild COVID-19. Via MiXCR, TCRdb re-called the 5' RACE reads, giving one row per CDR3 protein. The data hold some 300,000 distinct CDR3 sequences, with just under 20% observed a single time. The sequenced sample was PBMCs or a T cell subset sorted from them (not recorded which). The receptors derive from a man younger than 35 who had mild COVID-19 (a few samples of this study predate the infection). Cell type and time point are not known.

V is TRBV9 and J is TRBJ1-1; 7 bases map to TRBD1. CDR3 size: 16 residues. Germline-derived CDR1 and CDR2 are SGDLS and YYNGEE. V was pared by 2 bases and J by 3 bases, with 10 bases of the junction left unmatched. The CDR3 here is CASSVGPGGLDTEAFF. The CDR3 DNA reads TGTGCCAGCAGCGTCGGTCCAGGGGGTCTGGACACTGAAGCTTTCTTT. The entire variable domain, with the rest obtained from reference TRBV9 and TRBJ1-1, is as follows: DSGVTQTPKHLITATGQRVTLRCSPRSGDLSVYWYQQSLDQGLQFLIQYYNGEERAKGNILERFSAQQFPDLHSELNLSSLELGDSALYFCASSVGPGGLDTEAFFGQGTRLTVV.

This clonotype came up a few times. V gene TRBV20-1 combines with J gene TRBJ2-3; 10 bases line up with TRBD2. Trimming at V came to 6 bases and at J to 6 bases, leaving 6 bases not matched to a gene. CDR1 is DFQATT, CDR2 SNEGSKA, per germline (reference sequence). CDR3 size: 13 residues. CDR3 amino acids: CSAASGRGDTQYF. The CDR3 nucleotides are TGCAGTGCGGCTAGCGGGAGAGGGGATACGCAGTATTTT.

The rearrangement uses TRBV9 and TRBJ2-3; 8 bases map to TRBD2. CDR1 and CDR2 (germline): SGDLS, YYNGEE. V lost 4 bases, J lost 0 bases, and 13 bases stayed unmatched. The CDR3 sequence is 18 residues long. The CDR3 loop is CASSTSLASGYSTDTQYF. The CDR3 bases are TGTGCCAGCAGCACTTCTCTGGCTAGCGGGTATAGCACAGATACGCAGTATTTT. Using reference TRBV9 and TRBJ2-3 for the parts outside the CDR3, the full variable domain is DSGVTQTPKHLITATGQRVTLRCSPRSGDLSVYWYQQSLDQGLQFLIQYYNGEERAKGNILERFSAQQFPDLHSELNLSSLELGDSALYFCASSTSLASGYSTDTQYFGPGTRLTVL.

The chain combines TRBV12-3 or TRBV12-4 with TRBJ2-1, with 8 bases identical to TRBD1. The CDR3 is made up of 12 amino acids. Trimming at V came to 5 bases and at J to 14 bases, leaving 8 bases not matched to a gene. CDR3 DNA: TGTGCCAGCAGTACCCGGACAGGGCTAGAGTTCTTC. Its protein is CASSTRTGLEFF.

This clonotype was seen more than once but under ten times. The CDR3 nucleotides are TGTGCCAGCAGTTTCACCGGGACAGGGCTCATGGAGCAGTACGTC. It codes for CASSFTGTGLMEQYV. The chain is built from TRBV27 and TRBJ2-7, with 9 bases that match TRBD1. Trimming took 3 bases from V and 7 from J; bases not matched to a gene: 10. The CDR3 is made up of 15 amino acids. In germline, CDR1 is MNHEY, CDR2 SMNVEV (reference sequence).

This chain joins TRBV5-1 and TRBJ1-1; D uncertain. Trimming shortened V by 2 bases and J by 5 bases, and 16 bases separated the two germline ends. The CDR3 has 15 residues. Germline V gene lookup returns CDR1 SGHRS and CDR2 YFSETQ. The CDR3 region is CASSFTPEQRTEAFF. The CDR3 bases are TGCGCCAGCAGCTTTACACCAGAACAGAGAACTGAAGCTTTCTTT.

In its sample, this clonotype is medium-sized (0.01 to 0.1%). The chain links TRBV7-9 to TRBJ2-1, with 7 bases aligning to TRBD2. Per germline, CDR1 SEHNR and CDR2 FQNEAQ (reference sequence). CDR3 length equals 15 residues. The trim removed 1 base at V and 5 bases at J, leaving 5 bases unmatched. CDR3 bases: TGTGCCAGCAGCTTAGTTGGAGCGGGGAACAATGAGCAGTTCTTC. Translating it yields CASSLVGAGNNEQFF.

The CDR3: CASSQDPTDTQYF. The CDR3 bases are TGTGCCAGCAGCCAAGATCCCACAGATACGCAGTATTTT. The chain combines TRBV4-2 with TRBJ2-3; D is undetermined. V was trimmed by 0 bases and J by 2 bases, leaving 3 bases between them. This CDR3 contains 13 residues. Germline V CDR1 and CDR2: LGHNA, YNFKEQ.

This clonotype appeared a few times. The chain couples TRBV7-8 to TRBJ2-3; no definite D call. The CDR3 extends over 13 amino acids. Germline V lookup: CDR1 SGHVS, CDR2 FQNEAQ. Trimming took 5 bases from V and 1 from J, leaving 7 bases between them. The CDR3 loop reads CASSKRGTDTQYF. The CDR3 coding sequence is TGTGCCAGCAGCAAACGGGGCACAGATACGCAGTATTTT.

The V call is TRBV7-2, the J call TRBJ1-5; the match to TRBD1 covers 7 bases. The CDR3 has 15 residues. CDR1 and CDR2 from the germline V gene are SGHTA and FQGNSA. With V trimmed by 4 bases and J by 2 bases, 5 bases remained unmatched. CDR3 DNA: TGTGCCAGCAGCTCCACCGGGACAGGCAATCAGCCCCAGCATTTT. This translates into CASSSTGTGNQPQHF.

This clonotype was counted only a few times. The rearrangement uses TRBV20-1 and TRBJ2-3, with no clear D. Germline-derived CDR1 and CDR2 are DFQATT and SNEGSKA (reference sequence). CDR3 length equals 12 residues. The germline V and J ends were trimmed by 0 bases and 3 bases, with 4 bases remaining between them. CDR3 nucleotides: TGCAGTGCTAGAGACACAACAGATACGCAGTATTTT. This gives the protein CSARDTTDTQYF.

The DNA for the CDR3 is TGTGCCAGCTCACCAATTCAGGGGGGTTGGGCCAACGTCCTGACTTTC. Its protein product is CASSPIQGGWANVLTF. The V and J genes are TRBV18 and TRBJ2-6, with D perhaps TRBD1 (7 bases). Trimming removed 2 bases at V and 5 bases at J, with 13 bases between. CDR3 length: 16 residues. CDR1 KGHSH and CDR2 LQKENI come from the germline V gene.

The chain couples TRBV20-1 to TRBJ2-5, with 8 nucleotides matching TRBD2. Germline CDR1 reads DFQATT; CDR2 reads SNEGSKA (reference sequence). V shed 6 bases, J shed 2 bases, and the junction held 11 bases outside the gene matches. The CDR3 is 15 amino acids. In nucleotides, the CDR3 is TGCAGTGCCCCTTCCCGGGGGGGATTTCAAGAGACCCAGTACTTC. Its translation is CSAPSRGGFQETQYF.

The chain couples TRBV5-1 to TRBJ2-2; tentatively, D is TRBD1 or TRBD2 (6 bases each). The germline V gene encodes CDR1 SGHRS and CDR2 YFSETQ. This CDR3 contains 14 residues. The V gene lost 4 bases and the J gene lost 3 bases, with 10 bases spanning the gap. CDR3 coding DNA: TGCGCCAGCAGCCGAGGGGGGTACACCGGGGAGCTGTTTTTT. It encodes CASSRGGYTGELFF.

The chain uses TRBV7-6 and TRBJ2-3; D unclear. The germline V and J ends were trimmed by 7 bases and 2 bases, with 10 bases remaining between them. Germline-derived CDR1 and CDR2 are SGHVS and FNYEAQ. CDR3 length: 13 residues. The CDR3 bases are TGTGCCAGCACCCGGGCTACCACAGATACGCAGTATTTT. Amino acid sequence: CASTRATTDTQYF.

V usage is TRBV5-1 and J usage is TRBJ2-7; 9 nucleotides agree with TRBD1. Trimming took 5 bases from V and 4 from J; bases not matched to a gene: 10. Germline V CDR1 and CDR2: SGHRS, YFSETQ. The CDR3 spans 15 residues. CDR3 amino acids: CASSSTGTGFYEQYF. The CDR3 nucleotides are TGCGCCAGCAGTTCCACCGGGACAGGGTTTTACGAGCAGTACTTC.

This sequence joins TRBV12-3 or TRBV12-4 and TRBJ2-3; D unresolved. V lost 7 bases, J lost 4 bases, and 18 bases lay in between. This CDR3 is 15 amino acids long. CDR3 sequence reads: CASTSSQSPPDTQYF. DNA of the CDR3: TGTGCCAGCACCAGTAGCCAATCCCCCCCAGATACGCAGTATTTT.

This clonotype was seen repeatedly, ten times or more. The chain joins TRBV11-2 to TRBJ2-5; 7 nucleotides agree with TRBD2. The CDR3 extends over 15 amino acids. CDR1 and CDR2 (germline): SGHAT, FQNNGV. With V trimmed by 1 base and J by 5 bases, 7 bases remained unmatched. In DNA, the CDR3 is TGTGCCAGCAGCTTAGGAGGACGGCGGGGGGAGACCCAGTACTTC. Protein product: CASSLGGRRGETQYF.

In this sample, this clonotype turned up a few times. The V and J genes are TRBV5-1 and TRBJ1-2, with D possibly being TRBD1 (5 bases). Germline-derived CDR1 and CDR2 are SGHRS and YFSETQ. This CDR3 region has 14 residues. With 6 bases removed from V and 6 bases from J, the gap between germline ends came to 18 bases. The CDR3 region has the DNA TGCGCCAGCACCACTCCGGGGGGATCAAATGGCTACACCTTC. Translation gives CASTTPGGSNGYTF.

The J gene is TRBJ2-3, the V gene TRBV18, with 12 bases lining up with TRBD2. In germline, CDR1 is KGHSH, CDR2 LQKENI. The CDR3 consists of 16 residues. V was clipped by 0 bases and J by 6 bases; unmatched bases: 4. The CDR3 nucleotides are TGTGCCAGCTCACCACCGACTAGCGGGGGTGTGGATACGCAGTATTTT. It yields the protein CASSPPTSGGVDTQYF.

This clonotype was found a few times. V and J are TRBV7-2 and TRBJ2-5; D is perhaps TRBD1 (5 bases). CDR3 length: 13 residues. V lost 4 bases, J lost 4 bases, and 10 bases lay in between. Germline V lookup: CDR1 SGHTA, CDR2 FQGNSA. DNA of the CDR3: TGTGCCAGCAGCTACGACAGTGGAGAGACCCAGTACTTC. It encodes CASSYDSGETQYF.

The chain uses TRBV4-1 and TRBJ2-5; D is unresolved. The CDR3 loop spans 15 amino acids. Germline lookup yields CDR1 MGHRA and CDR2 YSYEKL. Trimming took 0 bases from V and 0 from J, leaving 8 bases between them. This CDR3 is CASSQEARYQETQYF. The CDR3 bases are TGCGCCAGCAGCCAAGAAGCCCGCTACCAAGAGACCCAGTACTTC.

CDR3 in DNA: TGTGCCAGCAGCAGGAGCCAGGCTAGCGGGGGAGGAACTACGCAGTATTTT. Protein product: CASSRSQASGGGTTQYF. This sequence joins TRBV5-4 and TRBJ2-3; TRBD2 agrees at 10 bases. The germline CDR1 and CDR2 sequences are SGHNT and YYREEE (reference sequence). There are 17 residues in the CDR3. The ends lost 4 bases at V and 8 bases at J; junction bases unmatched: 16.

V and J are TRBV11-2 and TRBJ2-5, with no clear D. The CDR3 totals 14 residues. Trimming removed 6 bases at V and 0 bases at J, with 11 bases between. The germline gives CDR1 SGHAT, CDR2 FQNNGV. The CDR3 DNA reads as TGTGCCAGCAGAGACCCTAGGTACCAAGAGACCCAGTACTTC. This sequence encodes CASRDPRYQETQYF.

This sequence joins TRBV5-6 and TRBJ1-6; perhaps TRBD1 as D (5 bases). The germline V and J ends were trimmed by 4 bases and 6 bases, with 14 bases remaining between them. CDR1 and CDR2 (germline): SGHDT, YYEEEE. CDR3 length: 15 amino acids. The CDR3 coding sequence is TGTGCCAGCAGCCCGGGACCAGGGAGTAATTCACCCCTCCACTTT. Translated: CASSPGPGSNSPLHF.

This clonotype was seen a handful of times. CDR3 in amino acids: CASSLGAGRGETQYF. CDR3 in DNA: TGTGCCAGCAGCTTAGGGGCGGGGAGAGGTGAGACCCAGTACTTC. The chain joins TRBV7-2 to TRBJ2-5, with D perhaps matching TRBD2 (6 bases). Trimming took off 1 base at V and 5 bases at J, with 14 bases between the two ends. Germline V gene data show CDR1 as SGHTA and CDR2 as FQGNSA. This CDR3 is built from 15 residues.

The CDR3 DNA follows: TGTGCCAGCAGCTTGCCGGGGTCGGATGGCTACACCTTC. Amino acids: CASSLPGSDGYTF. The gene calls are TRBV7-9 and TRBJ1-2; D uncertain. V dropped 3 bases and J dropped 6 bases, with 11 bases sitting between them. The germline V gene has CDR1 SEHNR and CDR2 FQNEAQ (reference sequence). The CDR3 runs to 13 residues.

V gene TRBV10-3 combines with J gene TRBJ2-1; 9 bases fit TRBD1. V trimming: 6 bases; J trimming: 7 bases; junction bases outside the gene matches: 1. Per the germline V gene, CDR1 is ENHRY and CDR2 is SYGVKD. This CDR3 has 12 amino acids. The CDR3 nucleotides are TGTGCCATCAGGGGACAGGGTAATGAGCAGTTCTTC. Its protein product is CAIRGQGNEQFF.

This sequence joins TRBV19 and TRBJ2-4, with a tentative D call TRBD1 (6 bases). From germline, CDR1 is LNHDA and CDR2 SQIVND (reference sequence). Trimming stripped 4 bases from V and 8 bases from J, with 15 bases between. The CDR3 extends over 14 amino acids. CDR3 sequence reads: CASSTPYREHIQYF. For the CDR3, the DNA is TGTGCCAGTAGTACCCCCTACAGGGAACACATTCAGTACTTC.

This clonotype was recorded a few times. The rearrangement links TRBV4-1 to TRBJ1-1; TRBD1 aligns across 7 bases. The germline CDR1 and CDR2 sequences are MGHRA and YSYEKL. This CDR3 region has 16 residues. V shed 1 base and J 5 bases; nucleotides not matched to a gene: 10. The CDR3 region is CASSQGNRGAGTEAFF. The CDR3, as DNA: TGCGCCAGCAGCCAAGGAAACAGGGGCGCGGGTACTGAAGCTTTCTTT.

This clonotype appeared many times. This sequence joins TRBV7-9 and TRBJ1-1; a possible D gene is TRBD1 (6 bases). The CDR3 totals 12 residues. CDR1 is SEHNR and CDR2 is FQNEAQ in the germline V gene (reference sequence). V was pared by 0 bases and J by 11 bases, with 10 bases between. The CDR3 loop reads CASSLARGPAFF. CDR3 sequence (DNA): TGTGCCAGCAGCTTAGCCCGGGGGCCGGCTTTCTTT.

The chain couples TRBV9 to TRBJ2-4; D gene uncertain. The germline gives CDR1 SGDLS, CDR2 YYNGEE. The V and J ends lost 4 bases and 6 bases respectively, with 17 bases between them. This CDR3 spans 15 amino acids. The CDR3 spells CASSPLISGGNIQYF. DNA of the CDR3: TGTGCCAGCAGCCCGCTCATAAGTGGTGGAAACATTCAGTACTTC.